This TCR beta chain emerged from a study of shared clonotypes between healthy human individuals (dated by TCRdb to about 2020). With respect to the entire study: The cohort comprised a couple of women and a few men aged 18 to 49 years. To increase sequencing depth and limit assay-specific biases, TCR repertoire library preparation and sequencing were carried out by different laboratories using diverse techniques. Blood TCR repertoires of five healthy adults were deeply sequenced to estimate repertoire size and the extent of clonotype sharing between individuals. For each donor, CD4 naive and CD4 memory were each given three plates, CD8 naive was given two plates, and CD8 memory was given one plate. Each donor's leukapheresis produced roughly between roughly 0.94 and 9.5 billion PBMCs. Results the study describes overall, beyond this receptor: When a handful of donors were compared, the shared fraction of clonotypes was roughly 5% for naive CD4, 3.5% for naive CD8, more than 2% for memory CD4, and around 0.4% for memory CD8. Higher generation probabilities were observed for clonotypes shared by all four sorted-subset donors than for non-shared clonotypes. Naive subsets generally had larger estimated clonotype richness than memory subsets did. Based on pairwise subsampling, the degree of clonotype sharing among donors was expected to be affected by sequencing depth. Because the study included a small number of donors, the genetic and exposure-history diversity represented was limited. Rarefaction of sorted-subset datasets indicated incomplete sequencing despite the large sequencing depth. Sampling was limited to blood, and TCR repertoires in tissue likely differ from TCR repertoires in blood.

As regards this clone: This clone's antigen is unknown. No much larger clone exists at a distance of one base, and base qualities are not known.

V is clipped by 5 bases and J by 0 bases, and the sequence between their germline boundaries is 19 bases long. CDR1 and CDR2, looked up from the germline V gene, are SGHAT and FQNNGV. The CDR3 spans 17 residues, from the cysteine through the phenylalanine. Of all the DNA, just the CDR3 is kept, 51 bases in frame from base 1. The donors were healthy, HIV-negative adults with no recently reported acute infections or vaccinations. Every donor was a Caucasian adult residing in Nashville, Tennessee, USA. The CD8 memory samples were a combination of magnetically selected CD45RO+ cells and CCR7-negative CD45RA+ effector memory (TemRA) cells. After blood collection by leukapheresis, PBMCs were isolated using Ficoll-Histopaque density gradient centrifugation and then cryopreserved in the vapor phase of liquid nitrogen. Analytical flow cytometry was used to check the purity and quantity of every magnetically sorted T cell population. From each sorted fraction, genomic DNA was isolated and quantified by UV absorbance on a Nanodrop 2000c.

TCR CDR3 regions were amplified from genomic DNA by multiplex PCR using the deep immunoSEQ assay. For each cell subset, the extracted genomic DNA was distributed evenly across all wells of several immunoSEQ 96-well plates, and each plate served as one replicate. Each replicate PCR for sorted subsets received 150 to 250 ng genomic DNA, equal to roughly 30,000 T cell genomes. Purified libraries were quantified with a Qubit 3.0 fluorometer, sized on a Bioanalyzer 2100, and re-quantified with the KAPA Library Quantification kit. Each immunoSEQ 96-well plate was sequenced on its own single-read 150-cycle Illumina NextSeq 550 flow cell. Under the source paper's analysis protocol: Because only junctional sequences without quality scores were contained in the immunoSEQ output, filtering matching that applied to full-length reads could not be performed. To assign V/J genes and CDR3, sequences were annotated against IMGT germline references using PyIR, a Python wrapper for IgBLAST v1.9. Reads with weak V/J assignments (E-value above 1e-6), missing CDR3, stop codons, out-of-frame junctions, or ambiguous translated residues were removed. V3J clonotypes were defined as sequences sharing an identical inferred V gene, J gene, and CDR3 amino acid sequence. To compute the percentage overlap between repertoires, the number of shared unique clonotypes was divided by the size of the smaller repertoire. Richness of each repertoire was evaluated using RTK rarefaction, the Chao1 estimator, and Recon v2.1 estimates of unobserved clonotypes. Generation probabilities for all TCRbeta clonotypes obtained by the gDNA method from a handful of donors were computed using OLGA. In its TCRdb copy, this immuneACCESS table keeps in-frame sequences only and misses some clones. Where compared with another copy, unresolved V genes explain less than half of these, and the others have no known cause. That table gives V, J and clone size, and the DNA gave D and trimming. The sample table shows 600,000 to 750,000 clones, and roughly 87% are seen once. The ten most abundant clones make up more than 30% of the sample.

This sequence was found in a man younger than 30 in good health. Some clones in this sample may be carry-over from other donors' samples. The chain is encoded by TRBV11-2 joined to TRBJ1-1; the D gene is perhaps TRBD1, on 5 matching bases. Sequenced material: memory CD8+ T cells from PBMCs. According to the study, the label for this sample's cell subset or site signals: CD45RO+ cells pooled with CCR7-negative TemRA cells. The bases read TGTGCCAGCAGCCCCCGAGTGAGGGGATTTATGAACACTGAAGCTTTCTTT. This encodes CASSPRVRGFMNTEAFF.